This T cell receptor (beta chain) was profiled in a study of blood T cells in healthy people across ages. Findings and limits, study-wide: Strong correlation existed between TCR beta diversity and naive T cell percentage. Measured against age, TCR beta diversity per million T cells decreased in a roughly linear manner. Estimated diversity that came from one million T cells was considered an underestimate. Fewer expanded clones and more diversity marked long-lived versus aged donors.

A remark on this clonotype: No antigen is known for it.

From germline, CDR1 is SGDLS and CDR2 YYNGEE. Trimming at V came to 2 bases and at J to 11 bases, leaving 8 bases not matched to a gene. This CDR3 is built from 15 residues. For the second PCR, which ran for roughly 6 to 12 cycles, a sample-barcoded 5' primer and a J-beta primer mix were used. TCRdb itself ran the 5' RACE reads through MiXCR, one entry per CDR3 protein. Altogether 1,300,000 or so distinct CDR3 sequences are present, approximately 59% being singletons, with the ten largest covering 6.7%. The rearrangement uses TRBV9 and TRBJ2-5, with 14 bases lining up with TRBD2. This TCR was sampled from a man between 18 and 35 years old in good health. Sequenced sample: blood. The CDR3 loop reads CASSVGLAGVNEQYF. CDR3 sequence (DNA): TGTGCCAGCAGCGTGGGACTAGCGGGAGTCAATGAGCAGTACTTC. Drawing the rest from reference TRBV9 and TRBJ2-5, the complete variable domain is DSGVTQTPKHLITATGQRVTLRCSPRSGDLSVYWYQQSLDQGLQFLIQYYNGEERAKGNILERFSAQQFPDLHSELNLSSLELGDSALYFCASSVGLAGVNEQYFGPGTRLLVL.